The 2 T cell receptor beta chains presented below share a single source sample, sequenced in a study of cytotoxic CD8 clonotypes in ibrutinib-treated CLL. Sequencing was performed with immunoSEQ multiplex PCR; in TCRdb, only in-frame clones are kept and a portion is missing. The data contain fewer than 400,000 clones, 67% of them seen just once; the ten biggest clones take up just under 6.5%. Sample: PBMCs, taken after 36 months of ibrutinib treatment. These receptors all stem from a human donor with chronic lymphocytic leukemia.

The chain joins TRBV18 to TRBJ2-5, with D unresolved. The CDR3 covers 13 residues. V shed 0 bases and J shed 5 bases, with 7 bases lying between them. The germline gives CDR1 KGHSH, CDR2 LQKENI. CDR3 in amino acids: CASSPPMFETQYF. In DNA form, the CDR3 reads TGTGCCAGCTCACCACCGATGTTCGAGACCCAGTACTTC.

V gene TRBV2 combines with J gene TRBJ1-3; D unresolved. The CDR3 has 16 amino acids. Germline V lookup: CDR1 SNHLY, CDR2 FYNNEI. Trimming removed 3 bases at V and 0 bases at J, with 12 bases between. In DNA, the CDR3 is TGTGCCAGCAGTGAGTTCCCCGGGAACTCTGGAAACACCATATATTTT. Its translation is CASSEFPGNSGNTIYF. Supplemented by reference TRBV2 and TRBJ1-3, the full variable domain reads EPEVTQTPSHQVTQMGQEVILRCVPISNHLYFYWYRQILGQKVEFLVSFYNNEISEKSEIFDDQFSVERPDGSNFTLKIRSTKLEDSAMYFCASSEFPGNSGNTIYFGEGSWLTVV.